These 10 T cell receptor beta chains came from one sample sequenced in a study of T-cell reconstitution after alpha-beta-depleted transplantation in children. Preparation of the TCRbeta library was carried out with unique molecular identifiers. TCRdb reprocessed the PCR reads via MiXCR and lists one record per CDR3 protein. The sample lists around 9,000 distinct CDR3 sequences, approximately 16% occurring once. Sequenced here: PBMCs, mostly from graft donor cells, sampled 60 days after TCRalphabeta/CD19-depleted stem cell transplant. All receptors come from a girl less than two years old who had a stem cell transplant for combined immunodeficiency, so the T cells may come from the graft donor.

This clonotype was picked up a small number of times. J is TRBJ2-7 and V is TRBV9; D gene ambiguous. Germline V CDR1 and CDR2: SGDLS, YYNGEE. CDR3 length equals 12 residues. Trimming removed 3 bases from V and 2 bases from J, with 6 bases in between. The CDR3 nucleotides read TGTGCCAGCAGCGGACCAACCTACGAGCAGTACTTC. As protein: CASSGPTYEQYF.

At least ten counts were recorded for this clonotype. The chain combines TRBV3-1 with TRBJ2-3, with 9 bases identical to TRBD1. V gave up 5 bases and J gave up 2 bases; unmatched junction bases: 5. Germline V gives CDR1 LGHDT, CDR2 YNNKEL (reference sequence). This CDR3 comprises 15 residues. Here the CDR3 reads CASSSGTGFTDTQYF. In DNA form, the CDR3 reads TGTGCCAGCAGCTCCGGGACAGGGTTCACAGATACGCAGTATTTT.

This clonotype was seen repeatedly, ten times or more. J is TRBJ1-1 and V is TRBV27; TRBD1 aligns across 9 bases. The germline V gene has CDR1 MNHEY and CDR2 SMNVEV (reference sequence). With V trimmed by 4 bases and J by 4 bases, 7 bases remained unmatched. The CDR3 sequence is 15 residues long. The CDR3 loop reads CASSYRGQGLTEAFF. The CDR3 DNA follows: TGTGCCAGCAGTTACCGGGGACAGGGCCTCACTGAAGCTTTCTTT.

The chain joins TRBV4-2 to TRBJ2-3; D remains unclear. Germline V gene sequence: CDR1 LGHNA, CDR2 YNFKEQ. This CDR3 is 14 amino acids long. The V and J ends lost 0 bases and 6 bases respectively, with 10 bases between them. CDR3 in amino acids: CASSQDGGGDTQYF. In nucleotides, the CDR3 is TGTGCCAGCAGCCAAGATGGCGGTGGGGATACGCAGTATTTT.

V gene TRBV24-1 combines with J gene TRBJ1-5; D is uncertain. CDR3 length equals 15 residues. Trimming left V 3 bases short and J 0 bases short, with 8 bases between. The V gene's germline CDR1 is KGHDR and CDR2 SFDVKD. This chain's CDR3 is CATSDTSFSNQPQHF. CDR3 sequence (DNA): TGTGCCACCAGTGATACATCTTTTAGCAATCAGCCCCAGCATTTT.

Comment on this clonotype: At one end, the junction sequence differs from germline, possibly due to a read error. The J gene is TRBJ2-5, the V gene TRBV20-1; 10 bases match TRBD1. Germline lookup yields CDR1 DFQATT and CDR2 SNEGSKA (reference sequence). The CDR3 is made up of 14 amino acids. The CDR3 DNA follows: TGCAGTGCAAGAGGGACAGGGGATCCAGAGACCCAGTACTTC. This sequence encodes CSARGTGDPETQYF.

The rearrangement uses TRBV7-2 and TRBJ2-7; weak D call: TRBD2 (7 bases). Trimming left V 1 base short and J 6 bases short, with 16 bases between. The germline V gene has CDR1 SGHTA and CDR2 FQGNSA. The CDR3 covers 15 residues. CDR3 protein: CASSLGGGGAGEQYF. CDR3 bases: TGTGCCAGCAGCTTAGGGGGAGGGGGGGCAGGCGAGCAGTACTTC.

This clonotype was counted many times. The chain links TRBV12-3 or TRBV12-4 to TRBJ2-3, with 7 bases matching TRBD2. CDR3 size: 16 residues. Germline trimming cut 7 bases from V and 0 bases from J; bases unmatched to any gene: 10. The CDR3 DNA is TGTGCCAGCACCCTCCGGGGGGAGACAAGCACAGATACGCAGTATTTT. It codes for CASTLRGETSTDTQYF.

This clonotype has ten or more counts. V usage is TRBV12-3 or TRBV12-4 and J usage is TRBJ1-5; perhaps TRBD1 as D (5 bases). Trimming cost V 5 bases and J 5 bases, with 13 bases left between them. The CDR3 has 14 amino acids. This CDR3 is CASSGTGDHQPQHF. CDR3 nucleotide sequence: TGTGCCAGCAGTGGAACGGGGGATCATCAGCCCCAGCATTTT.

Only a few counts were recorded for this clonotype. J is TRBJ2-5 and V is TRBV7-9, with D possibly matching TRBD1 (6 bases). The germline V gene has CDR1 SEHNR and CDR2 FQNEAQ (reference sequence). Trimming took 1 base from V and 2 from J, leaving 17 bases between them. The CDR3 totals 17 residues. Here the CDR3 reads CASSLVWDMWGQETQYF. The CDR3 DNA reads TGTGCCAGCAGCTTAGTTTGGGACATGTGGGGACAAGAGACCCAGTACTTC.